The clone carrying this TCR beta chain was counted many times. TCRdb processed the 5' RACE reads anew with MiXCR; each CDR3 protein has one entry. The sample consists of 70,000 to 95,000 distinct CDR3 sequences, about 12% of them appearing once. Time point meaning: longitudinal time-point 2. PBMCs numbering 2 million and stored at -80 C yielded the unsorted libraries. V lost 1 base to trimming and J lost 2 bases, with 15 bases between them. This CDR3 contains 16 residues. In germline, CDR1 is SGHTA, CDR2 FQGNSA. The source of the sample is a study of neurological immune-mediated disorders. This sequence was found in a female donor with HTLV-1-associated myelopathy (HAM/TSP). The sample consisted of PBMCs. The J gene is TRBJ2-7, the V gene TRBV7-2; D possibly matches TRBD1 or TRBD2 (5 bases each). CDR3 in DNA: TGTGCCAGCAGCTTAGATTGGACAAGCGGAACCTACGAGCAGTACTTC. Its translation is CASSLDWTSGTYEQYF.